These 21 T cell receptor beta chains came from one sample sequenced in a study of T cells in Graves' hyperthyroidism and ophthalmopathy (dated by TCRdb to about 2019). Library preparation was by multiplex PCR. TCRdb shows the sequencer as Illumina HiSeq 2000. TCR beta CDR3 regions were amplified from RNA transcripts. The first round of RT-PCR for the TCR CDR3 was performed with the HTBI primer set and the Qiagen OneStep RT-PCR kit. TCRdb handled the public reads itself, with Q25 trimming in fastp and clone calling in MiXCR, and kept productive beta chains. Every CDR3 protein is listed once, alongside the most common genes and DNA of its rows. The sample table lists approximately 520,000 distinct CDR3 sequences, less than 25% of them with a count of one. About 30% of the sample is held by the ten biggest clonotypes. The sequencing input was blood. Receptor source: a young man with Graves' hyperthyroidism.

The chain combines TRBV6-1 with TRBJ2-5, with D perhaps assigned TRBD1 or TRBD2 (6 bases each). Germline V gives CDR1 MNHNS, CDR2 SASEGT. The CDR3 length is 14 residues. With 6 bases removed from V and 5 bases from J, the gap between germline ends came to 16 bases. CDR3 nucleotides: TGTGCCAGCAGAATCAAGGGGGGCGCGGAGACCCAGTACTTC. It encodes CASRIKGGAETQYF.

This clonotype was picked up many times. This chain connects TRBV20-1 to TRBJ1-1; unclear D gene. This CDR3 spans 13 amino acids. Germline assignment: CDR1 DFQATT and CDR2 SNEGSKA (reference sequence). V lost 0 bases, J lost 0 bases, and 5 bases lay in between. The CDR3 nucleotides read TGCAGTGCTAGAGATCGGATGAACACTGAAGCTTTCTTT. The encoded protein is CSARDRMNTEAFF.

This clonotype was recorded at least ten times. J is TRBJ2-3 and V is TRBV12-3 or TRBV12-4; 8 bases map to TRBD1. The CDR3 spans 15 residues. V dropped 5 bases and J dropped 0; count of bases not matched to a gene: 4. The CDR3, as DNA: TGTGCCAGCAGTGAAGGACAGGGTAGCACAGATACGCAGTATTTT. Translation gives CASSEGQGSTDTQYF.

This clonotype was detected many times. The chain couples TRBV5-8 to TRBJ1-5; weak D call: TRBD1 (5 bases). The V gene lost 7 bases and the J gene lost 7 bases, with 18 bases spanning the gap. This CDR3 is 14 amino acids long. Germline CDR1 reads SGHTS; CDR2 reads YDEGEE. The chain's CDR3 is CASEHPGEGQPQHF. DNA of the CDR3: TGTGCCAGCGAACATCCGGGGGAGGGACAGCCCCAGCATTTT.

This clonotype was seen at least ten times. The chain is built from TRBV2 and TRBJ2-7; a weak D match, TRBD2 (5 bases). CDR3 length: 13 residues. Germline V CDR1 and CDR2: SNHLY, FYNNEI. Trimming pared 6 bases from V and 5 bases from J, leaving 14 bases between. The CDR3 loop is CASSPGNGHEQYF. DNA of the CDR3: TGTGCCAGCAGCCCCGGGAACGGGCACGAGCAGTACTTC.

At least ten counts were recorded for this clonotype. The chain joins TRBV6-1 to TRBJ2-2; 7 bases match TRBD2. This CDR3 contains 14 residues. Germline CDR1 and CDR2: MNHNS and SASEGT. V was pared by 7 bases and J by 3 bases, with 5 bases of the junction left unmatched. The CDR3 DNA sequence: TGTGCCAGCATCCGGGCGGGGGACACCGGGGAGCTGTTTTTT. Encoded protein: CASIRAGDTGELFF.

The J gene is TRBJ1-5, the V gene TRBV12-3 or TRBV12-4; no reliable D call. The V end was cut by 2 bases, the J end by 0 bases, with 11 bases between. The CDR3 length is 16 residues. CDR3 region: CASSLLGYGSNQPQHF. In nucleotides, the CDR3 is TGTGCCAGCAGTTTACTCGGGTATGGTAGCAATCAGCCCCAGCATTTT.

This clonotype was observed a few times. The gene calls are TRBV6-1 and TRBJ1-1; D possibly corresponds to TRBD1 (6 bases). The V end lost 8 bases, the J end lost 8 bases, and 12 bases lay between the germline ends. Germline V lookup: CDR1 MNHNS, CDR2 SASEGT. The CDR3 has 11 residues. The CDR3 spells CASLRGEEAFF. The DNA for the CDR3 is TGTGCCAGCTTGAGGGGGGAAGAAGCTTTCTTT.

Many counts were recorded for this clonotype. The rearrangement uses TRBV13 and TRBJ2-7; TRBD1 aligns across 8 bases. CDR1 is PRHDT and CDR2 is FYEKMQ in the germline V gene (reference sequence). Losses at the gene ends were 5 bases for V and 2 bases for J; bases not matched to a gene: 14. CDR3 length equals 17 residues. The CDR3 here is CASSQRVGQDLPYEQYF. DNA for the CDR3: TGTGCCAGCAGCCAGCGTGTGGGACAGGACCTTCCCTACGAGCAGTACTTC.

The chain joins TRBV9 to TRBJ2-7; D might be TRBD2 (6 bases). The V gene lost 7 bases and the J gene lost 0 bases, with 14 bases spanning the gap. The germline CDR1 and CDR2 sequences are SGDLS and YYNGEE. The CDR3 runs 14 residues. CDR3 DNA sequence: TGTGCCAGCTGCGATTCGCGGGGCTCCTACGAGCAGTACTTC. Amino acids: CASCDSRGSYEQYF. Using reference TRBV9 and TRBJ2-7 for the parts outside the CDR3, the full variable domain is DSGVTQTPKHLITATGQRVTLRCSPRSGDLSVYWYQQSLDQGLQFLIQYYNGEERAKGNILERFSAQQFPDLHSELNLSSLELGDSALYFCASCDSRGSYEQYFGPGTRLTVT.

This clonotype was recorded many times. V usage is TRBV5-1 and J usage is TRBJ1-2; TRBD1 might be the D (6 bases). In germline, CDR1 is SGHRS, CDR2 YFSETQ. V shed 4 bases and J shed 6 bases, with 13 bases lying between them. This CDR3 comprises 13 residues. The CDR3 coding sequence is TGCGCCAGCAGCCAACAGGGCATCGATGGCTACACCTTC. As protein: CASSQQGIDGYTF.

This clonotype has ten or more counts. The chain recombines TRBV5-1 with TRBJ2-5; 8 nucleotides align to TRBD1. This CDR3 comprises 15 residues. After removal of 0 bases from V and 4 bases from J, the junction contained 5 bases not matched to a gene. Germline assignment: CDR1 SGHRS and CDR2 YFSETQ. The CDR3: CASSLATDRGETQYF. The CDR3 DNA is TGCGCCAGCAGCTTGGCCACCGACAGGGGAGAGACCCAGTACTTC.

This clonotype was seen ten or more times. The genes are TRBV27 and TRBJ1-2; maybe TRBD1 (6 bases). This CDR3 is 14 amino acids long. Deletions cut 6 bases from V and 7 bases from J, with 18 bases between. Germline lookup yields CDR1 MNHEY and CDR2 SMNVEV (reference sequence). The CDR3, as DNA: TGTGCCAGCAGCCCGACAGGTCGGTCTAGTGGCTACACCTTC. Translation gives CASSPTGRSSGYTF.

The table lists this clonotype with a few counts. The chain has TRBV12-3 or TRBV12-4 and TRBJ2-7; D possibly uses TRBD1 or TRBD2 (5 bases each). V was shortened by 1 base and J by 6 bases, with 10 bases between the two germline ends. The CDR3 has 13 residues. CDR3 loop: CASSLGGPLEQYF. In DNA, the CDR3 is TGTGCCAGCAGTTTAGGGGGACCTCTCGAGCAGTACTTC.

This clonotype was counted many times. The gene calls are TRBV20-1 and TRBJ1-1, with D perhaps TRBD1 (6 bases). The CDR3 has 12 amino acids. Germline V gene lookup returns CDR1 DFQATT and CDR2 SNEGSKA (reference sequence). Trimming removed 6 bases from V and 6 bases from J, with 14 bases in between. The CDR3 coding sequence is TGCAGTGCCAGGATACCAGGGGCTGAAGCTTTCTTT. The encoded protein is CSARIPGAEAFF.

The table lists this clonotype with a few counts. J is TRBJ2-2 and V is TRBV28; no clear D gene. CDR1 and CDR2 from the germline V gene are MDHEN and SYDVKM. The germline V and J ends were trimmed by 6 bases and 2 bases, with 4 bases remaining between them. This CDR3 has 12 amino acids. In DNA, the CDR3 is TGTGCCAGCAGGGTTAACACCGGGGAGCTGTTTTTT. This codes for CASRVNTGELFF. Together with reference TRBV28 and TRBJ2-2, the CDR3 gives the full variable domain: DVKVTQSSRYLVKRTGEKVFLECVQDMDHENMFWYRQDPGLGLRLIYFSYDVKMKEKGDIPEGYSVSREKKERFSLILESASTNQTSMYLCASRVNTGELFFGEGSRLTVL.

This clonotype was picked up many times. The chain has TRBV6-2 or TRBV6-3 and TRBJ1-5; D is possibly TRBD1 (5 bases). CDR1 is MNHEY, CDR2 SVGEGT, per germline. V was cut by 2 bases and J by 6 bases, with 14 bases left in between. The CDR3 extends over 15 amino acids. The CDR3 DNA is TGTGCCAGCAGTTACGGGGGAAACGTTGGTCAGCCCCAGCATTTT. It specifies CASSYGGNVGQPQHF.

This clonotype has only one observation. The chain recombines TRBV11-2 with TRBJ2-5; 9 bases map to TRBD2. CDR3 length equals 18 residues. The V gene's germline CDR1 is SGHAT and CDR2 FQNNGV. V shed 6 bases and J 3 bases; nucleotides not matched to a gene: 17. CDR3 loop: CASSSQRTSAPSKETQYF. CDR3 bases: TGTGCCAGCAGTTCTCAGAGGACTAGCGCCCCGTCCAAAGAGACCCAGTACTTC.

This clonotype was seen repeatedly, ten times or more. The chain uses TRBV6-1 and TRBJ1-5; the D gene is possibly TRBD1 (6 bases). The CDR3 covers 12 residues. Germline V lookup: CDR1 MNHNS, CDR2 SASEGT. Trimming shortened V by 2 bases and J by 11 bases, and 10 bases separated the two germline ends. The CDR3 is CASSERGQSQHF. CDR3 coding DNA: TGTGCCAGCAGTGAACGGGGACAATCCCAGCATTTT.

The chain uses TRBV19 and TRBJ1-2; 9 bases fit TRBD1. V dropped 10 bases and J dropped 1; count of bases not matched to a gene: 16. Germline V gives CDR1 LNHDA, CDR2 SQIVND (reference sequence). There are 17 residues in the CDR3. CDR3 bases: TGTGCCACCCAACCCGGGACAGGGAACCCTTTTAACTATGGCTACACCTTC. It specifies CATQPGTGNPFNYGYTF.

Comments on this clonotype: A much larger clone differs from this one at a single base, so this may be a read error. The chain has TRBV20-1 and TRBJ1-1; D gene uncertain. This CDR3 comprises 13 residues. Germline V lookup: CDR1 DFQATT, CDR2 SNEGSKA (reference sequence). The CDR3 here is CSARTDLNTGAFF. The DNA of the CDR3 is TGCAGTGCCCGGACGGACCTGAACACTGGAGCTTTCTTT.